The clone carrying this T cell receptor beta chain was counted ten times or more. The sample is drawn from a study of T cells in Graves' hyperthyroidism and ophthalmopathy. Trimming took 4 bases from V and 6 from J; bases not matched to a gene: 19. CDR3 length equals 18 residues. Germline V gives CDR1 SNHLY, CDR2 FYNNEI. RNA transcripts served as the template for amplifying TCR beta CDR3 regions. The TCR CDR3 was amplified in a first-round RT-PCR using the HTBI primer set. TCRdb re-called the multiplex PCR reads with MiXCR, one entry per CDR3 protein. The sample carries about 400,000 distinct CDR3 sequences, just under 15% recorded once.

The sequence derives from a woman in her twenties or thirties with Graves' hyperthyroidism. Material for sequencing was blood. The rearrangement uses TRBV2 and TRBJ2-7; 9 nucleotides line up with TRBD2. The CDR3 DNA reads TGTGCCAGCAGTGTGGGCAGGCTTCTGGCGGGAGGGTCTGGCGAGCAGTACTTC. This encodes CASSVGRLLAGGSGEQYF.